These 32 T cell receptor beta chains came from one sample sequenced in a study of cytomegalovirus exposure and HLA in healthy donors (dated by TCRdb to 2016 to 2017). Library method: the immunoSEQ multiplex PCR assay. The multiplex PCR relied on a mix of 60 forward primers for TCR Vbeta segments and 13 reverse primers for TCR Jbeta segments. Entries here come from immuneACCESS through TCRdb and include only in-frame sequences with V and J called. Some clones fail to appear in such tables; in the studies checked, an unresolved V gene covers under half of the shortfall, and the cause of the remainder is unknown. The sample's own table lists under 200,000 clones. 0.75% to 0.85% of the sample belongs to the ten largest clones. The sample consisted of PBMCs. These receptors were collected from a woman aged 18 to 35 in good health and CMV-seropositive.

The chain employs TRBV7-8 and TRBJ2-5; 11 bases agree with TRBD2. This CDR3 has 16 residues. V lost 5 bases, J lost 5 bases, and 10 bases stayed unmatched. The germline V gene encodes CDR1 SGHVS and CDR2 FQNEAQ. The CDR3 here is CASSPSLTSGAETQYF. The CDR3 DNA is TGTGCCAGCAGCCCAAGTTTGACTAGCGGGGCGGAGACCCAGTACTTC.

This chain joins TRBV9 and TRBJ2-2, with D tentatively TRBD1 (6 bases). CDR1 is SGDLS, CDR2 YYNGEE, per germline. V shed 3 bases and J shed 5 bases, with 17 bases lying between them. This CDR3 contains 16 residues. The CDR3 nucleotides are TGTGCCAGCAGCGCCCAAGTAAGGGGGTTAACCGGGGAGCTGTTTTTT. It yields the protein CASSAQVRGLTGELFF.

This sequence joins TRBV5-6 and TRBJ1-2; D is possibly TRBD1 (6 bases). Germline V gene sequence: CDR1 SGHDT, CDR2 YYEEEE. CDR3 length: 16 amino acids. The V and J ends lost 5 bases and 3 bases respectively, with 20 bases between them. CDR3 nucleotides: TGTGCCAGCAGTCCCTCAGGAGGGGGGGCCCACTATGGCTACACCTTC. The encoded protein is CASSPSGGGAHYGYTF. Full variable domain (remainder filled in from reference TRBV5-6 and TRBJ1-2): DAGVTQSPTHLIKTRGQQVTLRCSPKSGHDTVSWYQQALGQGPQFIFQYYEEEERQRGNFPDRFSGHQFPNYSSELNVNALLLGDSALYLCASSPSGGGAHYGYTFGSGTRLTVV.

The J gene is TRBJ2-7, the V gene TRBV2, with a tentative D call TRBD1 (5 bases). CDR3 length equals 15 residues. Deletions cut 2 bases from V and 2 bases from J, with 13 bases between. Germline V gene sequence: CDR1 SNHLY, CDR2 FYNNEI. CDR3 in amino acids: CASSEWPGRAYEQYF. Written as DNA, the CDR3 is TGTGCCAGCAGTGAATGGCCAGGGCGAGCCTACGAGCAGTACTTC.

The rearrangement links TRBV29-1 to TRBJ2-5; the D is unclear. Trimming took 7 bases from V and 1 from J, leaving 13 bases between them. CDR1 and CDR2 from the germline V gene are SQVTM and ANQGSEA. The CDR3 has 13 amino acids. The CDR3, as DNA: TGCAGCGCCCAGCTAGGCGTCCAAGAGACCCAGTACTTC. The encoded protein is CSAQLGVQETQYF.

This chain joins TRBV2 and TRBJ1-5, with 9 bases fitting TRBD1. CDR1 is SNHLY and CDR2 is FYNNEI in the germline V gene. The V and J ends lost 7 bases and 5 bases, in that order; junction bases with no gene match: 9. The CDR3 length is 15 residues. The CDR3 sequence is CASTSGTGWDQPQHF. The CDR3 DNA reads TGTGCCAGCACTTCCGGGACAGGGTGGGATCAGCCCCAGCATTTT.

The rearrangement joins TRBV9 to TRBJ1-2; 10 nucleotides line up with TRBD1. Germline trimming cut 4 bases from V and 3 bases from J; bases unmatched to any gene: 6. CDR1 and CDR2 (germline): SGDLS, YYNGEE. CDR3 size: 15 residues. CDR3 loop: CASSRVTGGDYGYTF. In DNA, the CDR3 is TGTGCCAGCAGCCGTGTGACAGGGGGCGACTATGGCTACACCTTC.

V gene TRBV2 combines with J gene TRBJ1-3, with D possibly being TRBD1 (6 bases). The length of the CDR3 is 15 residues. Trimming took off 2 bases at V and 4 bases at J, with 12 bases between the two ends. Germline CDR1 reads SNHLY; CDR2 reads FYNNEI. CDR3: CASSEQGQAGNTIYF. The CDR3 DNA reads as TGTGCCAGCAGTGAACAGGGACAAGCGGGAAACACCATATATTTT.

The chain is built from TRBV7-2 and TRBJ1-3; 7 bases are a match to TRBD1. V trimming: 5 bases; J trimming: 4 bases; junction bases outside the gene matches: 8. Germline-derived CDR1 and CDR2 are SGHTA and FQGNSA. CDR3 length equals 15 residues. The CDR3: CASSRSRGWGNTIYF. CDR3 DNA: TGTGCCAGCAGCCGGAGCAGGGGGTGGGGAAACACCATATATTTT.

V and J are TRBV5-1 and TRBJ1-1, with 8 bases matching TRBD1. Germline-derived CDR1 and CDR2 are SGHRS and YFSETQ. The J segment lost 11 bases and the V segment lost 0 bases, leaving 3 bases of the junction unmatched. The CDR3 is 12 amino acids. The CDR3: CASSLEDRVAFF. For the CDR3, the DNA is TGCGCCAGCAGCTTGGAGGACAGGGTTGCTTTCTTT.

This sequence joins TRBV13 and TRBJ1-2, with a possible D match to TRBD1 (5 bases). Per germline, CDR1 PRHDT and CDR2 FYEKMQ (reference sequence). V dropped 8 bases and J dropped 5 bases, with 24 bases sitting between them. The CDR3 loop spans 16 amino acids. CDR3 nucleotide sequence: TGTGCCAGCCAACGCACAAACAGGATGCCGGCTTATGGCTACACCTTC. This codes for CASQRTNRMPAYGYTF.

This chain joins TRBV7-6 and TRBJ2-7; 8 bases fit TRBD1. With 2 bases clipped from V and 2 bases from J, the junction kept 17 bases outside the gene matches. The germline V gene has CDR1 SGHVS and CDR2 FNYEAQ. This CDR3 comprises 19 residues. This CDR3 reads CASSLLIKGPLDRAYEQYF. The CDR3 nucleotides read TGTGCCAGCAGCTTATTAATTAAGGGCCCCCTGGACAGGGCCTACGAGCAGTACTTC.

The chain uses TRBV11-3 and TRBJ2-2; D might be TRBD1 (6 bases). Germline loops: CDR1 SGHNT, CDR2 YENEEA. The CDR3 totals 15 residues. The germline V and J ends were trimmed by 2 bases and 1 base, with 8 bases remaining between them. CDR3 nucleotide sequence: TGTGCCAGCAGCTTAAAGGGGGAGAACACCGGGGAGCTGTTTTTT. Protein sequence: CASSLKGENTGELFF. The full variable domain, rest sourced from reference TRBV11-3 and TRBJ2-2, is EAGVVQSPRYKIIEKKQPVAFWCNPISGHNTLYWYLQNLGQGPELLIRYENEEAVDDSQLPKDRFSAERLKGVDSTLKIQPAELGDSAVYLCASSLKGENTGELFFGEGSRLTVL.

The chain combines TRBV5-4 with TRBJ1-1; TRBD1 matches at 10 bases. This CDR3 contains 17 residues. CDR1 and CDR2 from the germline V gene are SGHNT and YYREEE (reference sequence). The trim removed 2 bases at V and 5 bases at J, leaving 12 bases unmatched. The CDR3 is CASSFRDRGRSGTEAFF. For the CDR3, the DNA is TGTGCCAGCAGCTTCCGGGACAGGGGACGCTCCGGGACTGAAGCTTTCTTT.

This rearrangement joins TRBV4-1 to TRBJ2-1, with D maybe TRBD2 (7 bases). The CDR3 spans 16 residues. CDR1 is MGHRA, CDR2 YSYEKL, per germline. The V and J ends lost 3 bases and 6 bases respectively, with 18 bases between them. The DNA for the CDR3 is TGCGCCAGCAGCCAGGGGGGGCGGGGGACCCGCAATGAGCAGTTCTTC. Encoded protein: CASSQGGRGTRNEQFF.

V usage is TRBV5-1 and J usage is TRBJ2-1; the match to TRBD2 covers 10 bases. The CDR3 runs to 19 residues. Trimming removed 0 bases from V and 4 bases from J; junction bases left unmatched: 13. CDR1 SGHRS and CDR2 YFSETQ come from the germline V gene. The CDR3 DNA is TGCGCCAGCAGCTTGGCCGTGCTAGCGGGAGCGTCCGCGTACAATGAGCAGTTCTTC. It translates to CASSLAVLAGASAYNEQFF.

V is TRBV7-8 and J is TRBJ2-7; no clear D. Germline V gene sequence: CDR1 SGHVS, CDR2 FQNEAQ. V was shortened by 1 base and J by 4 bases, with 8 bases between the two germline ends. CDR3 length: 13 amino acids. CDR3 DNA: TGTGCCAGCAGCTTAGGACACCCTTACGAGCAGTACTTC. As protein: CASSLGHPYEQYF.

V usage is TRBV6-1 and J usage is TRBJ2-7, with D perhaps matching TRBD2 (6 bases). There are 14 residues in the CDR3. CDR1 and CDR2 from the germline V gene are MNHNS and SASEGT. V was pared by 5 bases and J by 3 bases, with 14 bases between. Here the CDR3 DNA reads TGTGCCAGCAGTCGGGGACTGGGGGACTACGAGCAGTACTTC. Translation gives CASSRGLGDYEQYF.

This sequence joins TRBV4-1 and TRBJ1-4; tentative D call: TRBD1 (6 bases). Germline V gives CDR1 MGHRA, CDR2 YSYEKL. This CDR3 spans 18 amino acids. The V and J ends lost 1 base and 0 bases respectively, with 15 bases between them. In DNA form, the CDR3 reads TGCGCCAGCAGCCAAGCGGAAGGGACAACTTCAACTAATGAAAAACTGTTTTTT. It is translated as CASSQAEGTTSTNEKLFF.

The rearrangement links TRBV21-1 to TRBJ1-2; the tabulated D call, TRBD1, remains unverified against the DNA. TRBV21-1 is a documented pseudogene. The CDR3 covers 14 residues. In DNA, the CDR3 is TGTGCCAGCAGCAAAGAGGGCAGGGACTATGGCTACACCTTC. Amino acid sequence: CASSKEGRDYGYTF.

This chain links TRBV30 with TRBJ1-4; TRBD1 agrees at 7 bases. CDR1 GTSNPN and CDR2 SVGIG come from the germline V gene (reference sequence). V shed 3 bases, J shed 4 bases, and the junction held 2 bases outside the gene matches. This CDR3 is 13 amino acids long. CDR3 DNA: TGTGCCTGGAGGGGGGACAGTAATGAAAAACTGTTTTTT. It codes for CAWRGDSNEKLFF.

In DNA, the CDR3 is TGTGCCAGCAGCGTAAGTCCGAGTGCGGGGAGGACTGAGGGCTACACCTTC. Translation: CASSVSPSAGRTEGYTF. The chain links TRBV9 to TRBJ1-2; D remains ambiguous. The CDR3 runs to 17 residues. V lost 1 base and J 8 bases, leaving 24 bases between the germline ends. Germline lookup yields CDR1 SGDLS and CDR2 YYNGEE.

The chain links TRBV5-1 to TRBJ2-2; TRBD1 might be the D (5 bases). This CDR3 is 15 amino acids long. The germline CDR1 and CDR2 sequences are SGHRS and YFSETQ. V shed 0 bases and J shed 7 bases, with 13 bases lying between them. The CDR3: CASSLGVQEFGELFF. In DNA, the CDR3 is TGCGCCAGCAGCTTGGGAGTACAGGAGTTCGGGGAGCTGTTTTTT.

The chain uses TRBV7-9 and TRBJ1-2; D is unresolved. Germline CDR1 and CDR2: SEHNR and FQNEAQ (reference sequence). V was pared by 3 bases and J by 4 bases, with 9 bases between. The CDR3 covers 13 residues. The CDR3 sequence: CASSLQVGYGYTF. In nucleotides, the CDR3 is TGTGCCAGCAGCTTGCAGGTCGGCTATGGCTACACCTTC.

In DNA form, the CDR3 reads TGTGCCAGCAGCCAAGGACTAGCGGTTTCCTACAATGAGCAGTTCTTC. It encodes CASSQGLAVSYNEQFF. The chain employs TRBV4-2 and TRBJ2-1; 9 bases fit TRBD2. From germline, CDR1 is LGHNA and CDR2 YNFKEQ. V gave up 1 base and J gave up 1 base; unmatched junction bases: 2. The CDR3 has 16 amino acids.

CDR3 in DNA: TGTGCCAGCAGCTACAGATCCCAAGAGACCCAGTACTTC. It translates to CASSYRSQETQYF. The V call is TRBV5-6, the J call TRBJ2-5; no reliable D call. V lost 3 bases and J 1 base, leaving 7 bases between the germline ends. CDR1 is SGHDT and CDR2 is YYEEEE in the germline V gene. The CDR3 runs to 13 residues.

The gene calls are TRBV6-5 and TRBJ1-6; D remains ambiguous. The germline V gene encodes CDR1 MNHEY and CDR2 SVGAGI. The CDR3 consists of 12 residues. The V end was cut by 4 bases, the J end by 10 bases, with 8 bases between. The CDR3 sequence: CASSSRSSPLHF. CDR3 nucleotides: TGTGCCAGCAGTTCACGGTCCTCACCCCTCCACTTT.

The CDR3 nucleotides read TGTGCCATCAGATTGACAGGGAGCTCTGGAAACACCATATATTTT. This codes for CAIRLTGSSGNTIYF. The chain has TRBV10-3 and TRBJ1-3, with TRBD1 identical over 7 bases. The CDR3 covers 15 residues. The germline gives CDR1 ENHRY, CDR2 SYGVKD. Trimming at V came to 6 bases and at J to 0 bases, leaving 5 bases not matched to a gene.

The DNA for the CDR3 is TGTGCCAGTAGTCGCGACAGCGGGACCCACACAGATACGCAGTATTTT. Its translation is CASSRDSGTHTDTQYF. J is TRBJ2-3 and V is TRBV19; 7 positions agree with TRBD2. The germline V gene encodes CDR1 LNHDA and CDR2 SQIVND (reference sequence). Losses at the gene ends were 5 bases for V and 2 bases for J; bases not matched to a gene: 10. This CDR3 has 16 residues. The full variable domain, with the rest looked up from reference TRBV19 and TRBJ2-3, is DGGITQSPKYLFRKEGQNVTLSCEQNLNHDAMYWYRQDPGQGLRLIYYSQIVNDFQKGDIAEGYSVSREKKESFPLTVTSAQKNPTAFYLCASSRDSGTHTDTQYFGPGTRLTVL.

This chain uses TRBV6-5 with TRBJ1-4; TRBD1 matches at 8 bases. This CDR3 has 13 amino acids. Germline V CDR1 and CDR2: MNHEY, SVGAGI. Trimming removed 6 bases from V and 10 bases from J; junction bases left unmatched: 7. The CDR3 nucleotides read TGTGCCAGCAGATTAGCCGGGACAGGAAAACTGTTTTTT. Amino acids: CASRLAGTGKLFF.

V usage is TRBV19 and J usage is TRBJ2-1; no reliable D call. Trimming removed 0 bases at V and 5 bases at J, with 20 bases between. The CDR3 totals 18 residues. The germline CDR1 and CDR2 sequences are LNHDA and SQIVND (reference sequence). CDR3 DNA sequence: TGTGCCAGTAGTATAGATCCCTCCAAAGCTGAGGAAGACAATGAGCAGTTCTTC. It is translated as CASSIDPSKAEEDNEQFF. Based on the CDR3 plus reference TRBV19 and TRBJ2-1, the full variable domain is DGGITQSPKYLFRKEGQNVTLSCEQNLNHDAMYWYRQDPGQGLRLIYYSQIVNDFQKGDIAEGYSVSREKKESFPLTVTSAQKNPTAFYLCASSIDPSKAEEDNEQFFGPGTRLTVL.

The genes are TRBV11-2 and TRBJ2-7; 9 bases are a match to TRBD2. Germline V lookup: CDR1 SGHAT, CDR2 FQNNGV. The CDR3 length is 15 residues. The junction had 9 bases not matched to a gene; V was cut back by 4 bases and J by 5 bases. CDR3 region: CASSSLAGGLDEQYF. CDR3 bases: TGTGCCAGCAGCTCATTGGCGGGGGGGTTGGACGAGCAGTACTTC. The full variable domain, its missing parts supplied by reference TRBV11-2 and TRBJ2-7, is EAGVAQSPRYKIIEKRQSVAFWCNPISGHATLYWYQQILGQGPKLLIQFQNNGVVDDSQLPKDRFSAERLKGVDSTLKIQPAKLEDSAVYLCASSSLAGGLDEQYFGPGTRLTVT.